This T cell receptor beta chain came from a study of T cell responses to AZD1222 COVID-19 vaccine. Study-level results: Spike-spanning, vaccine-associated CD4 TCRs were dominant at 160-218 and 743-854. Donors skewed white British and female; clonal diversity was possibly underestimated.

On this clone itself: Antigen unknown.

The data were produced by immunoSEQ multiplex PCR, yet TCRdb's version contains in-frame clones alone and is incomplete. The sample comprises 87,000 or so clones, about 90% of which are singletons, and roughly 9.1% rests with the top ten. CDR3 size: 14 residues. Per germline, CDR1 SEHNR and CDR2 FQNEAQ (reference sequence). V gave up 7 bases and J gave up 6 bases; unmatched junction bases: 9. The source is an adult in good health. The chain links TRBV7-9 to TRBJ1-2, with 9 bases lining up with TRBD1. The sample consisted of peripheral blood, taken on day 0 of AZD1222 vaccination. Here the CDR3 DNA reads TGTGCCAGCACCCTGGACAGGGGTTACAATGGCTACACCTTC. As protein: CASTLDRGYNGYTF. The whole variable domain, filled in from reference TRBV7-9 and TRBJ1-2, reads DTGVSQNPRHKITKRGQNVTFRCDPISEHNRLYWYRQTLGQGPEFLTYFQNEAQLEKSRLLSDRFSAERPKGSFSTLEIQRTEQGDSAMYLCASTLDRGYNGYTFGSGTRLTVV.